This passage covers 18 T cell receptor beta chains from one sample sequenced in a study of blood T cell repertoires in COVID-19. TCRdb's table, derived via immunoSEQ multiplex PCR, lists solely in-frame clones and lacks some. This sample has around 250,000 clones, with approximately 82% found just once. Sequences were obtained from peripheral blood. Receptors were obtained from a young man who had recovered from COVID-19.

This chain uses TRBV18 with TRBJ1-4, with 8 bases that match TRBD1. The CDR3 runs 15 residues. The J segment lost 1 base and the V segment lost 6 bases, leaving 4 bases of the junction unmatched. In germline, CDR1 is KGHSH, CDR2 LQKENI. The DNA of the CDR3 is TGTGCCAGCTCGAGACAGGGGCAAACTAATGAAAAACTGTTTTTT. Translated, it gives CASSRQGQTNEKLFF.

The chain combines TRBV2 with TRBJ1-5; the D is unclear. This CDR3 is built from 13 residues. With 3 bases removed from V and 7 bases from J, the gap between germline ends came to 10 bases. Germline V CDR1 and CDR2: SNHLY, FYNNEI. Here the CDR3 DNA reads TGTGCCAGCAGTGAGGGTCCGAGGCAGCCCCAGCATTTT. Protein: CASSEGPRQPQHF.

The chain uses TRBV7-9 and TRBJ1-5, with a weak D call TRBD1 (6 bases). This CDR3 has 14 amino acids. The ends were cut back, 4 bases at V and 4 bases at J, with 11 bases in the middle. Looked up from germline, CDR1 is SEHNR and CDR2 is FQNEAQ (reference sequence). The CDR3 is CASSSQGFNQPQHF. The CDR3 nucleotides read TGTGCCAGCAGCTCACAGGGATTTAATCAGCCCCAGCATTTT.

The chain is built from TRBV20-1 and TRBJ1-2; possibly TRBD1 for D (5 bases). The CDR3 totals 13 residues. Germline V gives CDR1 DFQATT, CDR2 SNEGSKA (reference sequence). V dropped 3 bases and J dropped 5 bases, with 13 bases sitting between them. The CDR3 here is CSASKGQRYGYTF. The CDR3 DNA is TGCAGTGCTAGTAAAGGACAACGATATGGCTACACCTTC.

The chain employs TRBV5-6 and TRBJ2-1, with D possibly being TRBD1 (5 bases). V was cut by 2 bases and J by 6 bases, with 9 bases left in between. Germline V CDR1 and CDR2: SGHDT, YYEEEE. This CDR3 has 13 residues. This chain's CDR3 is CASSFQGSNEQFF. DNA of the CDR3: TGTGCCAGCAGCTTCCAGGGTAGCAATGAGCAGTTCTTC.

This chain joins TRBV4-1 and TRBJ2-7; 7 bases align to TRBD1. V dropped 5 bases and J dropped 5; count of bases not matched to a gene: 9. The germline CDR1 and CDR2 sequences are MGHRA and YSYEKL. The CDR3 is made up of 14 amino acids. CDR3 in DNA: TGCGCCAGCAGCAACCCGACAGGGTCCAACGAGCAGTACTTC. Protein: CASSNPTGSNEQYF.

The chain's CDR3 is CATSRGDRGQGKLFF. CDR3 in DNA: TGTGCCACCAGCAGAGGTGACAGGGGGCAAGGAAAACTGTTTTTT. The V call is TRBV15, the J call TRBJ1-4; 10 bases are a match to TRBD1. J was trimmed by 10 bases and V by 1 base; bases with no gene match: 6. The CDR3 runs to 15 residues. CDR1 is LNHNV and CDR2 is YYDKDF in the germline V gene (reference sequence).

This clone has just one count. The chain recombines TRBV5-1 with TRBJ2-2; D is unresolved. CDR1 is SGHRS, CDR2 YFSETQ, per germline. This CDR3 has 15 amino acids. Trimming cost V 2 bases and J 1 base, with 9 bases left between them. CDR3 sequence: CASSFSLGNTGELFF. The CDR3 DNA reads TGCGCCAGCAGCTTCTCCCTAGGGAACACCGGGGAGCTGTTTTTT.

The CDR3 here is CASSPGTGTNYGYTF. The CDR3 DNA sequence: TGTGCCAGCTCACCGGGGACAGGAACAAACTATGGCTACACCTTC. V and J are TRBV18 and TRBJ1-2; 8 nucleotides match TRBD1. Per the germline V gene, CDR1 is KGHSH and CDR2 is LQKENI. The CDR3 has 15 residues. J gave up 2 bases and V 3 bases, and 5 bases lay outside the gene matches.

Note on this clone: Other DNA sequences in the same sample also yield this CDR3. The chain is built from TRBV5-4 and TRBJ1-2, with TRBD1 matching 7 bases. Unmatched junction bases numbered 3, after V lost 0 bases and J lost 4 bases. Per germline, CDR1 SGHNT and CDR2 YYREEE (reference sequence). The CDR3 is made up of 14 amino acids. CDR3 sequence reads: CASSLDRGSYGYTF. The CDR3 DNA is TGTGCCAGCAGCTTGGACAGGGGTAGCTATGGCTACACCTTC.

The chain has TRBV23-1 and TRBJ1-3, with D hard to call. TRBV23-1 is treated as an ORF (open reading frame) with a function not yet certain. V dropped 0 bases and J dropped 4 bases, with 10 bases sitting between them. The CDR3 contains 15 residues. The CDR3 DNA reads as TGCGCCAGCAGTCAATCTCGGATGAGGGGAAACACCATATATTTT. Its translation is CASSQSRMRGNTIYF.

The chain is built from TRBV9 and TRBJ2-3; 16 bases match TRBD2. The CDR3 extends over 16 amino acids. The germline V gene has CDR1 SGDLS and CDR2 YYNGEE. V shed 4 bases and J 10 bases; nucleotides not matched to a gene: 9. Here the CDR3 reads CASSTGTSGGASPQYF. The CDR3 nucleotides are TGTGCCAGCAGCACCGGGACTAGCGGGGGGGCCTCCCCGCAGTATTTT.

The chain employs TRBV6-5 and TRBJ1-1; D gene uncertain. The CDR3 is 15 amino acids. V was pared by 6 bases and J by 1 base, with 15 bases between. Germline V lookup: CDR1 MNHEY, CDR2 SVGAGI. As DNA, the CDR3 is TGTGCCAGCAGCAACCTCTACCGTGGGAACACTGAAGCTTTCTTT. It encodes CASSNLYRGNTEAFF.

The chain couples TRBV6-6 to TRBJ2-7, with 8 bases fitting TRBD1. V trimming: 6 bases; J trimming: 1 base; junction bases outside the gene matches: 5. Looked up from germline, CDR1 is MNHNY and CDR2 is SVGAGI (reference sequence). There are 14 residues in the CDR3. In nucleotides, the CDR3 is TGTGCCAGCAGGAGGACAGGGCTTTCCTACGAGCAGTACGTC. Amino acids: CASRRTGLSYEQYV.

The sample holds a few counts of this clone. This chain joins TRBV6-5 and TRBJ2-3, with 7 nucleotides matching TRBD1. Germline CDR1 MNHEY, CDR2 SVGAGI. Unmatched junction bases numbered 9, after V lost 10 bases and J lost 5 bases. The CDR3 spans 13 residues. The chain's CDR3 is CANRDSSKDTQYF. The CDR3 nucleotides read TGTGCCAACCGGGACAGCTCTAAAGATACGCAGTATTTT.

The chain uses TRBV7-3 and TRBJ2-3, with a possible D match to TRBD2 (6 bases). Germline CDR1 and CDR2: SGHTA and FQGTGA. Trimming stripped 6 bases from V and 2 bases from J, with 12 bases between. The CDR3 has 14 residues. CDR3 in amino acids: CASRGGSYTDTQYF. For the CDR3, the DNA is TGTGCCAGCAGGGGAGGATCCTACACAGATACGCAGTATTTT.

This clone was detected ten times or more. The chain has TRBV5-6 and TRBJ2-7, with 10 positions matching TRBD2. Germline V gene lookup returns CDR1 SGHDT and CDR2 YYEEEE. The V segment lost 4 bases and the J segment 7 bases; nucleotides outside the gene matches: 14. The length of the CDR3 is 16 residues. The CDR3 region is CASSQVLSGGLYEQYF. The CDR3 DNA reads TGTGCCAGCAGCCAGGTTCTTAGCGGGGGGCTGTATGAGCAGTACTTC.

Concerning this clone: This CDR3 is missing its conserved last phenylalanine or tryptophan, likely due to a read error. No DNA is shown, since the ends of the CDR3 on it are uncertain; the CDR3 is the one TCRdb lists. This chain uses TRBV5-4 with TRBJ2-7; the table's D gene call, TRBD2, was not cross checked with the DNA. The germline CDR1 and CDR2 sequences are SGHNT and YYREEE (reference sequence). The CDR3 has 16 residues if both end residues are counted. The chain's CDR3 is CASSGTLGLFRMMYVH.